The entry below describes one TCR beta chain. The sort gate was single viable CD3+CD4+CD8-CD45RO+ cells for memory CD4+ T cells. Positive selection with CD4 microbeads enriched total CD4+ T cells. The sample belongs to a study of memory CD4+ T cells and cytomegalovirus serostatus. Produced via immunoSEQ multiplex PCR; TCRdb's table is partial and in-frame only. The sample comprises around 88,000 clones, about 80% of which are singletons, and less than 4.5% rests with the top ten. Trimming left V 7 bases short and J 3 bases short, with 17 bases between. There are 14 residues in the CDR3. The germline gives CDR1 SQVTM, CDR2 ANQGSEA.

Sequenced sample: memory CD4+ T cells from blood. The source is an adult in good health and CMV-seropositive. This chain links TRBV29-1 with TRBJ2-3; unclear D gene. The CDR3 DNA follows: TGCAGCGCCACAAGCGTAAGGTCTACAGATACGCAGTATTTT. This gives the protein CSATSVRSTDTQYF.